This T cell receptor beta chain was sequenced during a study of blood T cell repertoires in COVID-19. Study overall: There were acute and convalescent COVID-19 samples, and they came from the United States, Italy and Spain. Sample material is recorded as cDNA or gDNA derived from T cells, B-cell-depleted T cells, or PBMCs.

Original handling: It was from reference gene primer amplification that nucleated cell counts were estimated. Profiled with immunoSEQ multiplex PCR; TCRdb holds only in-frame clones, not every one. V, J and clone size reflect that table, while D and trimming were determined from the DNA. The top ten hold 4% of the sample, which has around 310,000 clones, roughly 90% seen once. The CDR3 is 14 residues long. Germline-derived CDR1 and CDR2 are MDHEN and SYDVKM. V lost 6 bases to trimming and J lost 5 bases, with 13 bases between them. The TCR sequence derives from a woman between 45 and 60 years old with active or convalescent COVID-19. The chain recombines TRBV28 with TRBJ2-2, with a possible D match to TRBD2 (5 bases). Source material: peripheral blood. CDR3 loop: CASRPRTGTGELFF. The CDR3 nucleotides are TGTGCCAGCAGGCCGAGGACGGGAACCGGGGAGCTGTTTTTT.